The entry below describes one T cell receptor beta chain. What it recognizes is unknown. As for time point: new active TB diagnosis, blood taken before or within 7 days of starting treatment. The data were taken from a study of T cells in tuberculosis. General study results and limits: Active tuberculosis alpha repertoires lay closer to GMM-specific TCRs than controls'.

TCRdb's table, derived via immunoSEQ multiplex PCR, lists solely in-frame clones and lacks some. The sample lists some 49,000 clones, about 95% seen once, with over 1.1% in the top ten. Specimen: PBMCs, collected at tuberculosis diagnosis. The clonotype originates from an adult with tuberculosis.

CDR3: CASSFVAGSYNEQFF. CDR3 bases: TGTGCCAGCAGCTTCGTAGCGGGGTCCTACAATGAGCAGTTCTTC. The J gene is TRBJ2-1, the V gene TRBV7-2, with 8 bases identical to TRBD2. Germline lookup yields CDR1 SGHTA and CDR2 FQGNSA. The CDR3 spans 15 residues. V dropped 3 bases and J dropped 1; count of bases not matched to a gene: 2.